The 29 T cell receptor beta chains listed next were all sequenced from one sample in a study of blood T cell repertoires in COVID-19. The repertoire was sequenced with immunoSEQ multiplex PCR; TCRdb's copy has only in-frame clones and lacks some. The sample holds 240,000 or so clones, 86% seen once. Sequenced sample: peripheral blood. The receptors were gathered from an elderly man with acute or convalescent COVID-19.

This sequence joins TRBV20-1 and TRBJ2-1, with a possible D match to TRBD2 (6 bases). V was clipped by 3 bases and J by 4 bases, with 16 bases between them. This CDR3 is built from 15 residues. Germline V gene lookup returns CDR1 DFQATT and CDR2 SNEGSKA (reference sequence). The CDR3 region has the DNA TGCAGTGCTAGTGGAGCACTAGCCAGGTACAATGAGCAGTTCTTC. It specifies CSASGALARYNEQFF.

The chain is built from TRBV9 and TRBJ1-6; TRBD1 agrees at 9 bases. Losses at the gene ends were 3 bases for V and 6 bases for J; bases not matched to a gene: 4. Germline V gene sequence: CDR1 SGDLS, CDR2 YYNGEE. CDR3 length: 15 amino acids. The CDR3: CASSGGQGGNSPLHF. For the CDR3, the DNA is TGTGCCAGCAGCGGGGGACAGGGAGGTAATTCACCCCTCCACTTT. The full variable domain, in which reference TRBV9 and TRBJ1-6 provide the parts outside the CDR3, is DSGVTQTPKHLITATGQRVTLRCSPRSGDLSVYWYQQSLDQGLQFLIQYYNGEERAKGNILERFSAQQFPDLHSELNLSSLELGDSALYFCASSGGQGGNSPLHFGNGTRLTVT.

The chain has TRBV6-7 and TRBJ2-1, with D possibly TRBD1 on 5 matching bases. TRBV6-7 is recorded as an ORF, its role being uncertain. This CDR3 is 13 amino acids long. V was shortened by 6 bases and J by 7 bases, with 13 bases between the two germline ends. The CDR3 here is CASSSLQGNEQFF. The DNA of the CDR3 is TGTGCCAGCAGCTCACTCCAGGGAAATGAGCAGTTCTTC.

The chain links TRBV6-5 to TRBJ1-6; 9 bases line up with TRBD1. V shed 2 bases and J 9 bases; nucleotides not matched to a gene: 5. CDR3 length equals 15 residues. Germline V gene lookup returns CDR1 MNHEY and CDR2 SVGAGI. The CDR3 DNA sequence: TGTGCCAGCAGTTACGGGACAGGGCTTGGTTCACCCCTCCACTTT. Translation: CASSYGTGLGSPLHF.

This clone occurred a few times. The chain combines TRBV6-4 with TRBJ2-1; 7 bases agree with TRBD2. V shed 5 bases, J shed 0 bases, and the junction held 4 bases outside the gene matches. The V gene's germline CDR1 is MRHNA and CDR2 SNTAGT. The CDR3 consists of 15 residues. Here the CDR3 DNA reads TGTGCCAGCAGTCTTAGCGGGTTCTCCTACAATGAGCAGTTCTTC. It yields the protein CASSLSGFSYNEQFF.

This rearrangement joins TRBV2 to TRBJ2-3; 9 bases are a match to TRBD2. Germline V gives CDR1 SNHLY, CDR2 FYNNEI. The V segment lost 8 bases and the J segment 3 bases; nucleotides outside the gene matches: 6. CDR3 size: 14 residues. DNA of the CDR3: TGTGCCAGCGCCGGGGGACTAGCAACAGATACGCAGTATTTT. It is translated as CASAGGLATDTQYF.

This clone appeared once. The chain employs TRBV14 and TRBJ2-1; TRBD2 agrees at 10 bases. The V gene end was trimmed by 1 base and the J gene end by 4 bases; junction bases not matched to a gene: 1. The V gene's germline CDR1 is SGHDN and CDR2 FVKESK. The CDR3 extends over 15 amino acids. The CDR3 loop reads CASSQGTSGYNEQFF. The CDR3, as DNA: TGTGCCAGCAGCCAAGGGACTAGCGGATACAATGAGCAGTTCTTC.

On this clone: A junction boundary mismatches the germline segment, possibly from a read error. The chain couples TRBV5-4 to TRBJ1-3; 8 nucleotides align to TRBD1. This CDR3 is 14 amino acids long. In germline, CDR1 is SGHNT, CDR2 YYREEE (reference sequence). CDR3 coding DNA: TGTGCCAACACTCACCGGGACAGGTCAGGGGGGGGGTCTTTT. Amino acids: CANTHRDRSGGGSF.

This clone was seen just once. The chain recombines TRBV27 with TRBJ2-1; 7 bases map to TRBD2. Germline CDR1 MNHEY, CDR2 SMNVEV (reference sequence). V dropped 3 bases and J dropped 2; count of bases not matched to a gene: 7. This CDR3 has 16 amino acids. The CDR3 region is CASSLTGGSPYNEQFF. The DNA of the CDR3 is TGTGCCAGCAGTTTGACGGGCGGGAGCCCCTACAATGAGCAGTTCTTC.

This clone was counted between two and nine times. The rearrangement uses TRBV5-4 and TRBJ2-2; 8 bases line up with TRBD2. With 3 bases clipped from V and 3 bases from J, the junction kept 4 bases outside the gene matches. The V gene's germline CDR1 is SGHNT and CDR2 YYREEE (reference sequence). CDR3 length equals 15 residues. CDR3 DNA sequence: TGTGCCAGCAGCTGGGGACTAGACGACACCGGGGAGCTGTTTTTT. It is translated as CASSWGLDDTGELFF.

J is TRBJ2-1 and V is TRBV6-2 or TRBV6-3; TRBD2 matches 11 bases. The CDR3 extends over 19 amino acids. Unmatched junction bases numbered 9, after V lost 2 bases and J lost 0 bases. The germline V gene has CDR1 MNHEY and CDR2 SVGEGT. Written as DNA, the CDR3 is TGTGCCAGCAGTTACCCGCTAGCGGGGGGACCAAGCTCCTACAATGAGCAGTTCTTC. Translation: CASSYPLAGGPSSYNEQFF.

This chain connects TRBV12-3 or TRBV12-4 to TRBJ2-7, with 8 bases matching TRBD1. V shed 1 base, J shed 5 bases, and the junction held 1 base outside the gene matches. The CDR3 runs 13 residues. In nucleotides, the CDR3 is TGTGCCAGCAGTTTAGGCAGGGGGCACGAGCAGTACTTC. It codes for CASSLGRGHEQYF.

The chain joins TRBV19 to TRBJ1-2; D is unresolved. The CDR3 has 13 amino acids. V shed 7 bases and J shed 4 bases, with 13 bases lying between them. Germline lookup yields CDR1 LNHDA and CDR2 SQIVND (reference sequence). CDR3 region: CASTSTRGYGYTF. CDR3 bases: TGTGCCAGTACCTCTACACGGGGCTATGGCTACACCTTC.

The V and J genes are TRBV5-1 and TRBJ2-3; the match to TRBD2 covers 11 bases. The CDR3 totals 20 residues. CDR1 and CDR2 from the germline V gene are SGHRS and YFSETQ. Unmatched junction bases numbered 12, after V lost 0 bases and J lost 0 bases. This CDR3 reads CASSLGLGTSGPLSTDTQYF. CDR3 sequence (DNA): TGCGCCAGCAGCTTGGGTTTAGGGACTAGCGGCCCTCTGAGCACAGATACGCAGTATTTT.

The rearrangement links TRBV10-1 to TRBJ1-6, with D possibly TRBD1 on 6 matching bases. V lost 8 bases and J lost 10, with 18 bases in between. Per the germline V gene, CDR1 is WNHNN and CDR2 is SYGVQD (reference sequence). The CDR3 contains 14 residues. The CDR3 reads CASAAGGTESPLHF. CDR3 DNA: TGCGCCAGCGCTGCGGGGGGCACCGAATCACCCCTCCACTTT.

CDR3 residues: CASSLYNEQFF. In DNA, the CDR3 is TGTGCCAGCAGCCTATACAATGAGCAGTTCTTC. The chain combines TRBV3-1 (or the pseudogene TRBV3-2) with TRBJ2-1, with D unresolved. The germline CDR1 and CDR2 sequences are LGHDT and YNNKEL (reference sequence). The CDR3 runs 11 residues. V lost 4 bases and J 4 bases, leaving 2 bases between the germline ends.

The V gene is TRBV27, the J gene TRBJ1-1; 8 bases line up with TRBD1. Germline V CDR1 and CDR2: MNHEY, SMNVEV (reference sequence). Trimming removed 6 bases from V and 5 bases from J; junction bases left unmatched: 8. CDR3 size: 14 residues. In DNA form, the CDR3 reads TGTGCCAGCAGGACGACAGGGGAGGGAACTGAAGCTTTCTTT. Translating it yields CASRTTGEGTEAFF.

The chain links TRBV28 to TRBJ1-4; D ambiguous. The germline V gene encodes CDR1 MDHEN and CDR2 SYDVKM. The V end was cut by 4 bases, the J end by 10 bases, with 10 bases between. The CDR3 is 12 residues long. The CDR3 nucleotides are TGTGCCAGCAGTTCCGGGGTATCAAAACTGTTTTTT. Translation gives CASSSGVSKLFF.

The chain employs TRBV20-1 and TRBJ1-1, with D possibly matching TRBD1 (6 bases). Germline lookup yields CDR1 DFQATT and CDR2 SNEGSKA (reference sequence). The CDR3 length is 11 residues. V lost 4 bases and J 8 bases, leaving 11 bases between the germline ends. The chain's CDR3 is CSANPGQEAFF. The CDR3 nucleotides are TGCAGTGCTAACCCCGGACAGGAAGCTTTCTTT.

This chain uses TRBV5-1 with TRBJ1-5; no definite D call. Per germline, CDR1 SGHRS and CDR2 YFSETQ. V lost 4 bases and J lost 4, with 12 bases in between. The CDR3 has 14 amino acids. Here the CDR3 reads CASSLTTGNQPQHF. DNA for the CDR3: TGCGCCAGCAGCCTAACGACGGGGAATCAGCCCCAGCATTTT.

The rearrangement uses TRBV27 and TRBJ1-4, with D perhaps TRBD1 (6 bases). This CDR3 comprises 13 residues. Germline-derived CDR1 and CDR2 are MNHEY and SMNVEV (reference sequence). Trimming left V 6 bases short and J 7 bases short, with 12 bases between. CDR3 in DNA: TGTGCCAGCAGACCCCAGGGGTCTGAAAAACTGTTTTTT. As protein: CASRPQGSEKLFF.

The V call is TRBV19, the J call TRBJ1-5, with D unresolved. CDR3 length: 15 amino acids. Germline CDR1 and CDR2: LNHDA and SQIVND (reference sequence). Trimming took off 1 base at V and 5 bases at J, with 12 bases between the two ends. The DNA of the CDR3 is TGTGCCAGTAGTATAGTCCCGGGTGAGGATCAGCCCCAGCATTTT. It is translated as CASSIVPGEDQPQHF.

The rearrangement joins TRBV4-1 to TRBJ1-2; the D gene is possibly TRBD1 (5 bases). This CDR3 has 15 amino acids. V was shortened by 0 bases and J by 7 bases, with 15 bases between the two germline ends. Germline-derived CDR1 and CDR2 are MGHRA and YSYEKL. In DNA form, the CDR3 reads TGCGCCAGCAGCCAAGAGGGACTCAACGAGGGTGGCTACACCTTC. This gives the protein CASSQEGLNEGGYTF.

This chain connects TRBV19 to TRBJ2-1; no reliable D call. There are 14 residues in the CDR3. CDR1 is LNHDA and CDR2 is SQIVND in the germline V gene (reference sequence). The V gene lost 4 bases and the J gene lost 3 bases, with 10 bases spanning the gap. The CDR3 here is CASSRALGYNEQFF. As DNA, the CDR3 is TGTGCCAGTAGTAGGGCCTTGGGCTACAATGAGCAGTTCTTC.

The CDR3 DNA follows: TGCGCCAGCAGCTTGGAATATAGGGGAGGGGATACGCAGTATTTT. Its translation: CASSLEYRGGDTQYF. The gene calls are TRBV5-1 and TRBJ2-3; 7 positions agree with TRBD2. Germline CDR1 reads SGHRS; CDR2 reads YFSETQ. This CDR3 has 15 amino acids. Trimming at V came to 0 bases and at J to 6 bases, leaving 7 bases not matched to a gene.

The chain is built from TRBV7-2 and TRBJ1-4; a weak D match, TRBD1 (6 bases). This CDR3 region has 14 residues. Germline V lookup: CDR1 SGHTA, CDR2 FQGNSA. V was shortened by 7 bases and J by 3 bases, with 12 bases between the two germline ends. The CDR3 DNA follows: TGTGCCAGCATGGCGGGGGCACCTAATGAAAAACTGTTTTTT. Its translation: CASMAGAPNEKLFF.

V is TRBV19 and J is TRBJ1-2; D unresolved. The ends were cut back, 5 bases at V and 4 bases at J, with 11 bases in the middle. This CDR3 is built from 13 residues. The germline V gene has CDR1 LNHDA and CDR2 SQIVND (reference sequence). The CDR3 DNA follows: TGTGCCAGTAGTGCGGGGATACCCTATGGCTACACCTTC. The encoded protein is CASSAGIPYGYTF.

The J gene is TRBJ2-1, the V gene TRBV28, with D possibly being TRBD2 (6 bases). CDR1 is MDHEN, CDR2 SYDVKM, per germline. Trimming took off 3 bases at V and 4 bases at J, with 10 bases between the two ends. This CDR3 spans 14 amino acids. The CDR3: CASSFGGSYNEQFF. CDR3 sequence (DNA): TGTGCCAGCAGTTTTGGAGGGTCTTACAATGAGCAGTTCTTC.

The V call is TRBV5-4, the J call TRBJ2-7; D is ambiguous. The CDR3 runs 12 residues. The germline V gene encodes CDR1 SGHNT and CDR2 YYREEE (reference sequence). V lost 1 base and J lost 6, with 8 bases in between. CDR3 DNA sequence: TGTGCCAGCAGCTTGACCTTCAGCGAGCAGTACTTC. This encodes CASSLTFSEQYF.